This TCR beta chain emerged from a study of T-cell reconstitution after alpha-beta-depleted transplantation in children. Notes on the study in general: Surviving recipient T cells and thymic progenitors underlay high day-60 TCRbeta diversity in some patients.

Comment on this clonotype: Its antigen is not known.

Preparation of the TCRbeta library involved a method that used unique molecular identifiers. TCRdb redid the calling of the PCR reads with MiXCR, one entry per CDR3 protein. The table includes 500,000 to 650,000 distinct CDR3 sequences, approximately 10% detected once. The source material was PBMCs, mostly from graft donor cells, sampled 180 days after TCRalphabeta/CD19-depleted stem cell transplant. This receptor was taken from a female patient between 2 and 15 years old who had a stem cell transplant for aplastic anemia, so the T cells may come from the graft donor.

CDR3 region: CSGRGDNEQFF. The CDR3 DNA reads TGCAGTGGTCGGGGGGACAATGAGCAGTTCTTC. The rearrangement joins TRBV20-1 to TRBJ2-1; 7 bases are shared with TRBD2. CDR3 length equals 11 residues. Germline V lookup: CDR1 DFQATT, CDR2 SNEGSKA (reference sequence). J gave up 5 bases and V 7 bases, and 2 bases lay outside the gene matches.